The 16 T cell receptor beta chains given below trace back to one sample, sequenced in a study of CD8 T cells in ankylosing spondylitis (dated by TCRdb to the late 2010s). Receptors were amplified or captured by 5' RACE. The data were produced on an Illumina HiSeq 2500. The public reads were reprocessed in TCRdb via fastp at Q25 and MiXCR, keeping in-frame beta chains. Every CDR3 protein is listed once, alongside the most common genes and DNA of its rows. In this sample the table shows around 220,000 distinct CDR3 sequences, roughly a tenth of which occur a single time. 20% to 25% of the sample is held by the ten biggest clonotypes. Sequencing input: blood, either unsorted or a sorted T cell fraction (not recorded which). The source of these receptors is a male donor with ankylosing spondylitis or in good health (not recorded which).

This clonotype has at least ten counts. The chain couples TRBV7-3 to TRBJ2-1, with 8 bases that match TRBD1. CDR3 length: 15 amino acids. Germline-derived CDR1 and CDR2 are SGHTA and FQGTGA. V was pared by 6 bases and J by 8 bases, with 12 bases of the junction left unmatched. DNA for the CDR3: TGTGCCAGCAGACTCCAGAACAGGGGGTCGCATGAGCAGTTCTTC. Translation: CASRLQNRGSHEQFF.

This clonotype was counted ten times or more. The rearrangement uses TRBV5-1 and TRBJ2-7; weak D call: TRBD1 (5 bases). CDR3 length: 14 residues. V gave up 4 bases and J gave up 2 bases, with 13 bases separating them. CDR1 SGHRS and CDR2 YFSETQ come from the germline V gene. CDR3 residues: CASSRQTGAYEQYF. The CDR3 DNA sequence: TGCGCCAGCAGCAGACAAACAGGAGCCTACGAGCAGTACTTC.

The V and J genes are TRBV28 and TRBJ2-1; 10 bases map to TRBD1. V was clipped by 2 bases and J by 5 bases; unmatched bases: 9. Germline V gives CDR1 MDHEN, CDR2 SYDVKM. The CDR3 has 17 amino acids. The CDR3 region is CASSLASRGQGHNEQFF. DNA for the CDR3: TGTGCCAGCAGTTTAGCCTCTCGGGGACAGGGGCACAATGAGCAGTTCTTC.

This clonotype turned up a few times. The chain combines TRBV28 with TRBJ1-4, with 9 bases aligning to TRBD1. CDR1 is MDHEN and CDR2 is SYDVKM in the germline V gene. The CDR3 spans 13 residues. V was clipped by 5 bases and J by 15 bases; unmatched bases: 10. CDR3 sequence reads: CASSNQKGTGLFF. In nucleotides, the CDR3 is TGTGCCAGCAGTAATCAAAAAGGGACAGGGTTGTTTTTT. The whole variable domain, filled in from reference TRBV28 and TRBJ1-4, reads DVKVTQSSRYLVKRTGEKVFLECVQDMDHENMFWYRQDPGLGLRLIYFSYDVKMKEKGDIPEGYSVSREKKERFSLILESASTNQTSMYLCASSNQKGTGLFFGSGTQLSVL.

This clonotype showed up just a few times. This sequence joins TRBV3-1 and TRBJ2-1, with 10 bases lining up with TRBD2. Germline values: CDR1 LGHDT, CDR2 YNNKEL (reference sequence). The length of the CDR3 is 14 residues. The V gene end was trimmed by 7 bases and the J gene end by 3 bases; junction bases not matched to a gene: 3. The CDR3 sequence: CASNLAGVYNEQFF. CDR3 DNA sequence: TGTGCCAGCAATCTAGCGGGGGTCTACAATGAGCAGTTCTTC.

This clonotype came up many times. Written as DNA, the CDR3 is TGTGCCAGCAGTTACACCATAAGGACTAGCGGATACTACGAGCAGTACTTC. Protein sequence: CASSYTIRTSGYYEQYF. The chain joins TRBV6-5 to TRBJ2-7; 10 positions match TRBD2. The junction had 10 bases not matched to a gene; V was cut back by 2 bases and J by 3 bases. The CDR3 totals 17 residues. Germline V gives CDR1 MNHEY, CDR2 SVGAGI.

Turning to this clonotype: Given a much more abundant clone one base away, this may be a read error. This chain connects TRBV5-1 to TRBJ1-1; 9 bases match TRBD1. The CDR3 runs 14 residues. Germline CDR1 is SGHRS and CDR2 is YFSETQ. CDR3 in DNA: TGCGCCAGCAGCGAGGGAACAGGGGGCACTGAAGCTCTCTTT. It translates to CASSEGTGGTEALF.

The chain combines TRBV2 with TRBJ2-1; TRBD2 matches 8 bases. This CDR3 is built from 17 residues. Losses at the gene ends were 5 bases for V and 5 bases for J; bases not matched to a gene: 14. Germline CDR1 SNHLY, CDR2 FYNNEI. In DNA form, the CDR3 reads TGTGCCAGCAGTTTATTACCGGGGGGGCCAGGGGACAATGAGCAGTTCTTC. The encoded protein is CASSLLPGGPGDNEQFF.

CDR3 loop: CSASRGTGEQYF. The CDR3 DNA reads as TGCAGTGCGAGCCGGGGAACGGGGGAGCAGTACTTC. The rearrangement links TRBV20-1 to TRBJ2-7, with a possible D match to TRBD2 (5 bases). The CDR3 sequence is 12 residues long. Germline V gene data show CDR1 as DFQATT and CDR2 as SNEGSKA (reference sequence). V dropped 6 bases and J dropped 7 bases, with 16 bases sitting between them.

There are a few counts of this clonotype. The chain links TRBV28 to TRBJ1-2; possibly TRBD1 for D (5 bases). This CDR3 is built from 12 residues. Germline CDR1 MDHEN, CDR2 SYDVKM. V shed 10 bases and J shed 2 bases, with 11 bases lying between them. The CDR3 protein is CATGAVNYGYTF. The CDR3 DNA sequence: TGTGCCACTGGGGCTGTCAACTATGGCTACACCTTC.

This clonotype has at least ten counts. This CDR3 reads CASSGPTSEDYNEQFF. In DNA form, the CDR3 reads TGTGCCAGCAGCGGCCCGACTAGCGAGGACTACAATGAGCAGTTCTTC. The chain combines TRBV7-9 with TRBJ2-1; 8 positions agree with TRBD2. CDR1 SEHNR and CDR2 FQNEAQ come from the germline V gene (reference sequence). The CDR3 contains 16 residues. V trimming: 5 bases; J trimming: 3 bases; junction bases outside the gene matches: 9.

V gene TRBV20-1 combines with J gene TRBJ2-1; 8 bases fit TRBD2. Germline V gene data show CDR1 as DFQATT and CDR2 as SNEGSKA (reference sequence). Germline trimming cut 4 bases from V and 7 bases from J; bases unmatched to any gene: 3. This CDR3 region has 12 residues. Here the CDR3 DNA reads TGCAGTGCTACTCGGGGGGGAAATGAGCAGTTCTTC. This gives the protein CSATRGGNEQFF.

This clonotype has only a few counts. The genes are TRBV5-6 and TRBJ2-5, with D maybe TRBD1 (5 bases). The V gene lost 1 base and the J gene lost 5 bases, with 15 bases spanning the gap. Germline V lookup: CDR1 SGHDT, CDR2 YYEEEE. This CDR3 comprises 15 residues. CDR3 residues: CASSLQGTLEETQYF. The CDR3 coding sequence is TGTGCCAGCAGCTTGCAGGGTACTCTGGAGGAGACCCAGTACTTC.

This clonotype was seen repeatedly, ten times or more. The chain couples TRBV28 to TRBJ2-3, with D maybe TRBD2 (6 bases). Trimming took off 6 bases at V and 7 bases at J, with 26 bases between the two ends. This CDR3 comprises 17 residues. CDR1 is MDHEN, CDR2 SYDVKM, per germline. CDR3 DNA: TGTGCCAGCAGAAACTCCCTTGCGGGGCCCCGGGGTCATACGCAGTATTTT. Amino acid sequence: CASRNSLAGPRGHTQYF.

V is TRBV7-2 and J is TRBJ2-6; TRBD1 aligns across 12 bases. V was pared by 0 bases and J by 4 bases, with 7 bases of the junction left unmatched. Germline CDR1 SGHTA, CDR2 FQGNSA. The CDR3 has 19 amino acids. The CDR3 loop is CASSLAGTGGASGANVLTF. As DNA, the CDR3 is TGTGCCAGCAGCTTAGCTGGGACAGGGGGCGCTTCCGGGGCCAACGTCCTGACTTTC.

At least ten counts were recorded for this clonotype. V and J are TRBV12-3 or TRBV12-4 and TRBJ1-5; TRBD1 might be the D (6 bases). The CDR3 is 14 residues long. V lost 6 bases and J 2 bases, leaving 11 bases between the germline ends. This CDR3 reads CASSQQGGNQPQHF. For the CDR3, the DNA is TGTGCCAGCAGCCAACAGGGTGGCAATCAGCCCCAGCATTTT.